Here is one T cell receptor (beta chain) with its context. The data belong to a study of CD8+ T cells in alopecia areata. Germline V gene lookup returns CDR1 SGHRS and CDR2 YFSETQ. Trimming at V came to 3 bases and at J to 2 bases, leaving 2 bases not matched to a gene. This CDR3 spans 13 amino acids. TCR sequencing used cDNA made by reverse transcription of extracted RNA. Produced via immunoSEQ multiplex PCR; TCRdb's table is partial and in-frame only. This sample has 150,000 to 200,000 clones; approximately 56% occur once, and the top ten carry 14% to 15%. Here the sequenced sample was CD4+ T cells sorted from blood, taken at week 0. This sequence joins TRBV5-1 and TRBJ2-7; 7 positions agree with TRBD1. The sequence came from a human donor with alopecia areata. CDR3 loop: CASSSGTAYEQYF. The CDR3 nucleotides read TGCGCCAGCAGCTCCGGGACAGCCTACGAGCAGTACTTC.